This T cell receptor beta chain derives from a study of blood T cell repertoires in COVID-19. In the study's own analysis: Researchers report that nucleated cell counts were estimated from reference gene primer amplification. Profiling relied on immunoSEQ multiplex PCR, and the TCRdb table lists in-frame clones only, not all of them. V, J and clone size were drawn from that table, and D and trimming were deduced from the DNA. The sample lists about 380,000 clones, roughly nine tenths occurring once. CDR3 length equals 14 residues. The V and J ends lost 7 bases and 5 bases respectively, with 17 bases between them. CDR1 is MNHEY and CDR2 is SVGAGI in the germline V gene.

The sample taken for sequencing was peripheral blood. The receptor comes from a man in his forties with acute or convalescent COVID-19. The rearrangement uses TRBV6-5 and TRBJ1-2; D perhaps matches TRBD1 (6 bases). The CDR3 DNA reads TGTGCCAGCATGATACAGGGAGAGGTATATGGCTACACCTTC. It translates to CASMIQGEVYGYTF.